The sequence of this T cell receptor (beta chain) was determined in a study of blood T cell repertoires in COVID-19. About the research overall: From T cells, B-cell-depleted T cells, or PBMCs came the material, which was cDNA or gDNA.

Enrollment of patients from Seattle took place during active infection, with longitudinal follow-up. Germline V CDR1 and CDR2: LNHNV, YYDKDF (reference sequence). The CDR3 sequence is 13 residues long. V trimming: 5 bases; J trimming: 4 bases; junction bases outside the gene matches: 4. Under the authors' procedure: Nucleated cell number was recorded as an estimate derived from reference gene primer amplification. Repertoires were generated with immunoSEQ multiplex PCR, while TCRdb's copy carries only in-frame clones and drops some. V, J and clone size are taken as reported in that table, and D and trimming were inferred from the DNA itself. Of 250,000 to 350,000 clones listed, 80% to 95% are singletons.

V gene TRBV15 combines with J gene TRBJ1-2, with 7 positions matching TRBD1. Sequenced sample: peripheral blood. This sequence was found in a woman in her twenties or thirties with COVID-19, enrolled during active disease. The CDR3 bases are TGTGCCACCAGCGGGGACAGCCTCTATGGCTACACCTTC. Protein product: CATSGDSLYGYTF.